The clone carrying this TCR beta chain has just a few counts. V trimming: 5 bases; J trimming: 1 base; junction bases outside the gene matches: 3. There are 15 residues in the CDR3. Germline V gene data show CDR1 as SEHNR and CDR2 as FQNEAQ (reference sequence). TCRdb redid the calling of the 5' RACE reads with MiXCR, one entry per CDR3 protein. The sample records 50,000 to 60,000 distinct CDR3 sequences, around 6.2% being singletons. This record belongs to a study of T cells after yellow fever vaccination. The chain couples TRBV7-9 to TRBJ2-7; 12 bases fit TRBD2. The input for sequencing was PBMCs, either bulk or a sorted T-cell subset (CD4+, CD8+, memory, or dextramer-sorted; not recorded which), taken on the day of the yellow fever booster vaccination. This TCR derives from a man aged 18 to 30 who received the YFV17D yellow fever vaccine. In DNA, the CDR3 is TGTGCCAGCAGCAAGACTAGCGGGGGTTCCTACGAGCAGTACGTC. Protein product: CASSKTSGGSYEQYV.